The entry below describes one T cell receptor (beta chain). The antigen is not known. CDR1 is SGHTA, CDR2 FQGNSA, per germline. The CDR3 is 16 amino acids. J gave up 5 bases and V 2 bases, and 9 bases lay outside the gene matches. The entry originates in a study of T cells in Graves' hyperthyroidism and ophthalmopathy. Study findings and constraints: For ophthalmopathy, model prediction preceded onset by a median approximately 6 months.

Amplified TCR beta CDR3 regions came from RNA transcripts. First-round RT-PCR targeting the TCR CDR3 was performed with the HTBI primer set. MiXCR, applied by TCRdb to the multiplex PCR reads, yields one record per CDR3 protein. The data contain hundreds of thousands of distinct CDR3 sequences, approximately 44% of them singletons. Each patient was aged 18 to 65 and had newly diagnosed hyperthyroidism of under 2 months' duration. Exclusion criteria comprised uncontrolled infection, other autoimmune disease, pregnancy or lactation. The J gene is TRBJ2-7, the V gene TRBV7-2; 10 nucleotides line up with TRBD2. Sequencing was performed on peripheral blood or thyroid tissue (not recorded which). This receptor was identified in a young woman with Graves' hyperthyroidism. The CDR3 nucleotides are TGTGCCAGCAGCTTATCTGGACTAGCGGCGCCTGACGAGCAGTACTTC. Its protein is CASSLSGLAAPDEQYF.